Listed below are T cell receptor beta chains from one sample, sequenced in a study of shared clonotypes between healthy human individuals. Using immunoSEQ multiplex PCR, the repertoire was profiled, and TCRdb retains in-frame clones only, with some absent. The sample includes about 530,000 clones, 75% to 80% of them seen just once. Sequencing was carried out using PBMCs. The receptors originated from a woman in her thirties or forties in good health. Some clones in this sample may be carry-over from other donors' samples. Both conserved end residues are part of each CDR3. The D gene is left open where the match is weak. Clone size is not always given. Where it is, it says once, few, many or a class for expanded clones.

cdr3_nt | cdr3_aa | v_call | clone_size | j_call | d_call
TGCAGCATATCGGAGGGGACGGCAGATACGCAGTATTTT | CSISEGTADTQYF | TRBV29-1 | . | TRBJ2-3 | .
TGTGCCAGCAGCCCGGGGGGGGGACTACACACAGATACGCAGTATTTT | CASSPGGGLHTDTQYF | TRBV4-2 | . | TRBJ2-3 | TRBD2
TGTGCCATCAGTGAGTCGAACGGACAGGGTGTGACAGATACGCAGTATTTT | CAISESNGQGVTDTQYF | TRBV10-3 | . | TRBJ2-3 | TRBD1
TGTGCCAGCAGCACCGGGACCAACTACGAGCAGTACTTC | CASSTGTNYEQYF | TRBV7-6 | . | TRBJ2-7 | .
TGTGCCAGCAGCCCATACATAATTGTTCTGTCCGAGCAGTACTTC | CASSPYIIVLSEQYF | TRBV16 | . | TRBJ2-7 | .
TGTGCCAGCAGTGCCCCCGGGACAGGGATGGATCAGCCCCAGCATTTT | CASSAPGTGMDQPQHF | TRBV28 | few | TRBJ1-5 | TRBD1
TGCGCCAGCAGCCTTAGAGGGCTAGCGGGGTCTGAGCAGTTCTTC | CASSLRGLAGSEQFF | TRBV4-3 | few | TRBJ2-1 | TRBD2
TGCGCCAGCAGCCAGGACCAGGAGGTCGAGCAGTACTTC | CASSQDQEVEQYF | TRBV4-3 | . | TRBJ2-7 | .
TGTGCCAGCAGTCTACGGGGTAGCGGGAGGAGAGAGACCCAGTACTTC | CASSLRGSGRRETQYF | TRBV7-3 | once | TRBJ2-5 | TRBD2
TGTGCCAGCAGCCAAGATGGAGCAGGATCCTATGGCTACACCTTC | CASSQDGAGSYGYTF | TRBV4-2 | few | TRBJ1-2 | .
TGTGCCAGCGCGGACAGGGACGACACTGAAGCTTTCTTT | CASADRDDTEAFF | TRBV6-4 | . | TRBJ1-1 | TRBD1
TGTGCCAGCAACACGATAGGGCGCGAAGATACGCAGTATTTT | CASNTIGREDTQYF | TRBV10-3 | once | TRBJ2-3 | .
TGTGCCAGCAGCGTAGCAGTCAACAATGAGCAGTTCTTC | CASSVAVNNEQFF | TRBV9 | . | TRBJ2-1 | .
TGTGCCAGCAGTAAGACAGGGGGCGCCTATGGCTACACCTTC | CASSKTGGAYGYTF | TRBV6-6 | . | TRBJ1-2 | TRBD1
TGTGCCAGCAGCTCCGGGACAGGGGCCGGTTATATCGAGACCCAGTACTTC | CASSSGTGAGYIETQYF | TRBV5-5 | . | TRBJ2-5 | TRBD1
TGTGCCAGCAGCTTAAGGCGGGAGGGACACAATGAGCAGTTCTTC | CASSLRREGHNEQFF | TRBV7-8 | . | TRBJ2-1 | TRBD2
TGTGCCAGTAGTATGGGAATGCCCTACGAGCAGTACTTC | CASSMGMPYEQYF | TRBV19 | . | TRBJ2-7 | .